This T cell receptor (beta chain) was documented in a study of CD8 T cells in Susac syndrome. The CDR3 loop spans 14 amino acids. The V gene end was trimmed by 3 bases and the J gene end by 3 bases; junction bases not matched to a gene: 6. The germline CDR1 and CDR2 sequences are SGHNT and YYREEE (reference sequence). An amount of RNA that ranged from roughly 0.5 to 1 ug was reverse transcribed with random hexamers. By means of immunoSEQ multiplex PCR, TCR beta CDR3 spanning 54 Vbeta and 13 Jbeta underwent amplification. TCRdb passed the immunoSEQ multiplex PCR reads through MiXCR, listing each CDR3 protein once. The sample has roughly 160,000 distinct CDR3 sequences; 90% to 95% are singletons.

The rearrangement uses TRBV5-4 and TRBJ2-7, with 7 bases matching TRBD1. Sequenced input: CD4+ T cells from PBMCs. The receptor was isolated from a human donor in good health. Written as DNA, the CDR3 is TGTGCCAGCAGCTCGACAGGGCCAGGCTACGAGCAGTACTTC. Translating it yields CASSSTGPGYEQYF.